Listed below are T cell receptor beta chains from one sample, sequenced in a study of regulatory T cells. The assay was immunoSEQ multiplex PCR, and TCRdb's table has in-frame clones only and misses some. The top ten hold about 10% of the sample, which has about 9,500 clones, approximately 80% seen once. Sequenced sample: CD8+ T cells sorted from blood. The receptors shown here come from a person aged 18-35 years with CD3G deficiency. CDR3s leave out the opening cysteine and the closing phenylalanine or tryptophan.

TRBV30	AWSVGIGIGTQY
TRBV6-1	ASRVRNVQY
TRBV10-3	AISEGRGEAF
TRBV7-8	ASSLLWDTQY
TRBV28	ASSLDGAPFGNTQY
TRBV11-2	ASSLVPGNEQY
TRBV6-1	ASSDHGGEQY
TRBV5-1	ASSFGLGGGNYGYT
TRBV7-6	ASSLLPSGGGRNEQF
TRBV30	AWSSGQGHTGELF
TRBV18	ASSPGPGGEQF
TRBV5-1	ASSLVASSSYNEQF
TRBV7-9	ASSDRTSGVREQF
TRBV28	ASSLSPITNTEAF
TRBV6-1	ASSFWGEAF
TRBV6-6	ASTPLWGNIQY
TRBV13	ASSDSSGTTNVLT
TRBV5-1	ASSLSPGLANLQETQY
TRBV28	ASSPPWTENEQY
TRBV6-1	AGWGGGGYT
TRBV6-6	ASSPDRIYNEQF
TRBV28	ASSLLSGVVGEQY
TRBV7-9	ASSLASGEETQY
TRBV28	ASSSRAGLGEKLF
TRBV5-1	ASSQGTSGNHEQY
TRBV19	ASSMGSNEQF
TRBV11-2	ASSPGGTEAF
TRBV6-1	ASSPRGIYGYT
TRBV28	ASSLGLNSGRLSYEQY
TRBV7-6	ASSPAGGQETQY
TRBV19	ASSRNWGYNSPLH
TRBV11-2	ASSLDDPRGGRETQY
TRBV7-6	ASSLDRNTEAF
TRBV6-5	ASSSDLHYEQY
TRBV28	ASSLTSLPVREQY
TRBV6-6	ASSLTGGLSGYT
TRBV5-1	ASSSGLAGDYEQY
TRBV6-1	ASSGNPYEQY
TRBV5-1	ASSEEGALNEKLF
TRBV28	ASSLTSGPYEQY
TRBV11-2	ASSSSTRHEQY
TRBV7-3	ASSLTRCIYGYT
TRBV9	ASSVGQGWRETQY
TRBV27	ASSPGQANTEAF
TRBV7-8	ASSLGPLASHSDTQY
TRBV19	ASSGGLEQF
TRBV10-2	ASSSGSSEQY
TRBV5-1	ASSIGTGDTGELF
TRBV28	ASSRDSREQY
TRBV28	ASSPSYGNQPQH
TRBV5-1	ASSLGGADEQF
TRBV28	ASSQTGQGKNTGELF
TRBV27	ASSLRKTV
TRBV19	ASSTLTDPGYT
TRBV6-1	ASRGRADYEQY
TRBV6-1	ASSPGTSERF